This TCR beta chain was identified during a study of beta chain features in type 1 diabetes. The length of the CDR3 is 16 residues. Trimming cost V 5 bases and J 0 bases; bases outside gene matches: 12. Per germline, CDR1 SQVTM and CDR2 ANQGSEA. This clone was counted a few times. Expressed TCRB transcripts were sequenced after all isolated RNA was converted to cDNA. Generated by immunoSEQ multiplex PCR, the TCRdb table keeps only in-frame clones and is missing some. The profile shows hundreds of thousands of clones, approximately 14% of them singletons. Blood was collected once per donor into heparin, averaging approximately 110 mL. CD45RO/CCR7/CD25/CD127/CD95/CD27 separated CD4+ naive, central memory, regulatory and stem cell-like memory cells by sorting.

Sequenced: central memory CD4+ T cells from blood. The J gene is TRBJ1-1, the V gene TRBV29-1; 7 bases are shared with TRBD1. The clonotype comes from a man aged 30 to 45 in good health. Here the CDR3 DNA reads TGCAGCGTTACTTTGAACAGGGGATTTATGAACACTGAAGCTTTCTTT. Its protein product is CSVTLNRGFMNTEAFF.